The T cell receptor (beta chain) described here comes from a study of Ad26.COV2.S vaccination and SARS-CoV-2 variants. Study summary: Ad26.COV2.S shots went into the muscle once or twice, 56 days apart. Study-level results: Participants given vaccine showed non-spike TCR breadth similar to that of placebo recipients. A substantial breadth of spike-specific CD8+ and CD4+ T cell responses after vaccination has been reported.

The CDR3 runs 17 residues. Trimming cost V 1 base and J 6 bases, with 21 bases left between them. Germline CDR1 reads SGHTA; CDR2 reads FQGNSA. This sample's treatment: some 20 received Ad26.COV2.S at low or high dose, single or two shots; five or six received placebo; per-sample allocation not given. Sample collection was performed on day 63 after the first vaccine or placebo injection. Method: immunoSEQ multiplex PCR; TCRdb's copy keeps in-frame clones and lacks some. The sample holds about 390,000 clones; approximately 86% are singletons and the top ten take under 4%. With respect to this clone: Its antigen is still unknown.

Material: peripheral blood, obtained in a trial of Ad26.COV2.S vaccine versus placebo. The chain joins TRBV7-2 to TRBJ1-2; tentative D call: TRBD1 (6 bases). The TCR originated in a person between 18 and 65 years old who received the Ad26.COV2.S COVID-19 vaccine or a placebo. The CDR3: CASSLDTGGSQRNGYTF. The CDR3 DNA is TGTGCCAGCAGCTTAGACACCGGGGGCTCGCAACGGAATGGCTACACCTTC. The whole variable domain, remainder taken from reference TRBV7-2 and TRBJ1-2, is GAGVSQSPSNKVTEKGKDVELRCDPISGHTALYWYRQSLGQGLEFLIYFQGNSAPDKSGLPSDRFSAERTGGSVSTLTIQRTQQEDSAVYLCASSLDTGGSQRNGYTFGSGTRLTVV.